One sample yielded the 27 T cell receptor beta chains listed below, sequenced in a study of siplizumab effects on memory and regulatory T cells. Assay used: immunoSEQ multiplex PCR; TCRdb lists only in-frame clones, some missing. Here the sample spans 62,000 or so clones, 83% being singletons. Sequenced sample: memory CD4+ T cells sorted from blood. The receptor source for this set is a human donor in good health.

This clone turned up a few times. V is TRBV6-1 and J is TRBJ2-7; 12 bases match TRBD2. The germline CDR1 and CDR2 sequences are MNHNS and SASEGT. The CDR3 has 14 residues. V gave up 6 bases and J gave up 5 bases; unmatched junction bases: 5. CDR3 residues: CASSRLAGANEQYF. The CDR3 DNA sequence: TGTGCCAGCAGCAGACTAGCGGGGGCGAACGAGCAGTACTTC.

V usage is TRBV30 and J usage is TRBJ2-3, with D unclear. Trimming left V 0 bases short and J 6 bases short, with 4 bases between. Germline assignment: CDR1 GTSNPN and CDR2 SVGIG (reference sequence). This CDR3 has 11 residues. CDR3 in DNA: TGTGCCTGGAGTGTAGAGGATACGCAGTATTTT. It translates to CAWSVEDTQYF. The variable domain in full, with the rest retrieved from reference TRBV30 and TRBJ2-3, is SQTIHQWPATLVQPVGSPLSLECTVEGTSNPNLYWYRQAAGRGLQLLFYSVGIGQISSEVPQNLSASRPQDRQFILSSKKLLLSDSGFYLCAWSVEDTQYFGPGTRLTVL.

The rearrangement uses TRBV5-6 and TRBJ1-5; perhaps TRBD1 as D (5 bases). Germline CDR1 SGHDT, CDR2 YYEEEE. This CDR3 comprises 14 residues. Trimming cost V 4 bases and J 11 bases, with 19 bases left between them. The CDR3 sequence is CASSVSGTGRAQHF. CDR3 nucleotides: TGTGCCAGCAGCGTTTCAGGGACTGGGAGGGCCCAGCATTTT.

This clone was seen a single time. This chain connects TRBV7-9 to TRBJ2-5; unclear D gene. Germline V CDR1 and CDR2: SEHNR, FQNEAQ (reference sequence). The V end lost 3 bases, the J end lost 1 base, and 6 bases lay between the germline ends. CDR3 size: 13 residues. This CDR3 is CASSFGRQETQYF. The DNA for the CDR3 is TGTGCCAGCAGCTTCGGTCGCCAAGAGACCCAGTACTTC.

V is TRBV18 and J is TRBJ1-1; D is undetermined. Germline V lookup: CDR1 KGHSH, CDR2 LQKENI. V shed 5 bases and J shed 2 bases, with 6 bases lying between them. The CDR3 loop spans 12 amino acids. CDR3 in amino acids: CASSIINTEAFF. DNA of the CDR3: TGTGCCAGCTCAATCATAAACACTGAAGCTTTCTTT.

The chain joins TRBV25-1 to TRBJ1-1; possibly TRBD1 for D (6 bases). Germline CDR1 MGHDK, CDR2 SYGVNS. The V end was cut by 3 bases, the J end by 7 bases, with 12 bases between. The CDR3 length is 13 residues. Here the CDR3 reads CASSDWKGGEAFF. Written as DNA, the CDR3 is TGTGCCAGCAGTGATTGGAAAGGGGGTGAAGCTTTCTTT.

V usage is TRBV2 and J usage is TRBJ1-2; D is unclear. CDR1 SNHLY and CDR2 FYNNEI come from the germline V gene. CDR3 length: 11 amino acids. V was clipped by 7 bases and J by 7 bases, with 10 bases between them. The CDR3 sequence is CASMRLGGYTF. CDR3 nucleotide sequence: TGTGCCAGCATGAGATTGGGTGGCTACACCTTC.

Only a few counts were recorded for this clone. The CDR3 sequence is CASSVDTDTQYF. DNA for the CDR3: TGTGCCAGCAGCGTAGACACAGATACGCAGTATTTT. The rearrangement links TRBV9 to TRBJ2-3, with D unclear. V was trimmed by 0 bases and J by 2 bases, leaving 1 base between them. This CDR3 is 12 amino acids long. Germline CDR1 and CDR2: SGDLS and YYNGEE.

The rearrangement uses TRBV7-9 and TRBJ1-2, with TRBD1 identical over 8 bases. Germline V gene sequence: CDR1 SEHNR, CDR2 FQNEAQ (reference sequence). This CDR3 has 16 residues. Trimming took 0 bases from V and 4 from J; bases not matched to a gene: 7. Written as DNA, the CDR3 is TGTGCCAGCAGCTTAGCCGCAGGGGGCGAAGGCTATGGCTACACCTTC. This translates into CASSLAAGGEGYGYTF.

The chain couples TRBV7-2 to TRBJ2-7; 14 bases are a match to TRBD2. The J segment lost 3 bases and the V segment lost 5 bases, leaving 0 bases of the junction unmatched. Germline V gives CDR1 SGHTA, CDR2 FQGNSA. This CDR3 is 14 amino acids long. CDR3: CASSGTSGGYEQYF. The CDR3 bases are TGTGCCAGCAGCGGGACTAGCGGGGGCTACGAGCAGTACTTC.

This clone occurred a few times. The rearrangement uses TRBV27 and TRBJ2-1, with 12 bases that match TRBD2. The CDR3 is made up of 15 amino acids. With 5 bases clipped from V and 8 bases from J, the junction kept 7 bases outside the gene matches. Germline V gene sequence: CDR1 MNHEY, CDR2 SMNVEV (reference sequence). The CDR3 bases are TGTGCCAGCAGTCCGACTAGCGGGAGTAATCATGAGCAGTTCTTC. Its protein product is CASSPTSGSNHEQFF.

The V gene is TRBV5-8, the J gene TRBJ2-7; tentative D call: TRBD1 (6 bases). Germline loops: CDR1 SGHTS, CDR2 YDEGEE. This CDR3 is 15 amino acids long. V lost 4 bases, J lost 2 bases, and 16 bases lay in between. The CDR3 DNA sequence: TGTGCCAGCAGCCTAAATGGACAGTCAACCTACGAGCAGTACTTC. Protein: CASSLNGQSTYEQYF.

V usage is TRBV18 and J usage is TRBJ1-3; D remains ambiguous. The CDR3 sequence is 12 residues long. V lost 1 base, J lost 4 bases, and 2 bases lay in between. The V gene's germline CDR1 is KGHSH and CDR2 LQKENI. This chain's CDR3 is CASSPLGNTIYF. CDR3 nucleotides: TGTGCCAGCTCACCACTAGGAAACACCATATATTTT. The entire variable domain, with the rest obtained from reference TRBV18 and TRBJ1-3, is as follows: NAGVMQNPRHLVRRRGQEARLRCSPMKGHSHVYWYRQLPEEGLKFMVYLQKENIIDESGMPKERFSAEFPKEGPSILRIQQVVRGDSAAYFCASSPLGNTIYFGEGSWLTVV.

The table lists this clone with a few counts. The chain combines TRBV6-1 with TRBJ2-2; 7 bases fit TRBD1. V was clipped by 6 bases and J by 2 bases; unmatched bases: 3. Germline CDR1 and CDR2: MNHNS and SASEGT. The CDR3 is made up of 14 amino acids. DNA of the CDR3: TGTGCCAGCAGGAGGGACAGAAACACCGGGGAGCTGTTTTTT. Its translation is CASRRDRNTGELFF.

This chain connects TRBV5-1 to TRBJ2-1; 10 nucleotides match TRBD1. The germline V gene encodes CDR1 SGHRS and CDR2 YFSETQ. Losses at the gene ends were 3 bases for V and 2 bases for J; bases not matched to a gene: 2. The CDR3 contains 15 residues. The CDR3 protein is CASSSGTGAYNEQFF. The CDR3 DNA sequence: TGCGCCAGCAGCTCCGGGACAGGGGCCTACAATGAGCAGTTCTTC.

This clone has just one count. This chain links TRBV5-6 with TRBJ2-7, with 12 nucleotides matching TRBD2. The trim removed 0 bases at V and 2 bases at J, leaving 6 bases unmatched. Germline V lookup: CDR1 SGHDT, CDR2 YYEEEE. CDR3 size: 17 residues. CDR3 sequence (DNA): TGTGCCAGCAGCTTGGGACTAGCGGGGGCTTATCCCTACGAGCAGTACTTC. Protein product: CASSLGLAGAYPYEQYF. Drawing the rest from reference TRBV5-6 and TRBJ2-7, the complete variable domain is DAGVTQSPTHLIKTRGQQVTLRCSPKSGHDTVSWYQQALGQGPQFIFQYYEEEERQRGNFPDRFSGHQFPNYSSELNVNALLLGDSALYLCASSLGLAGAYPYEQYFGPGTRLTVT.

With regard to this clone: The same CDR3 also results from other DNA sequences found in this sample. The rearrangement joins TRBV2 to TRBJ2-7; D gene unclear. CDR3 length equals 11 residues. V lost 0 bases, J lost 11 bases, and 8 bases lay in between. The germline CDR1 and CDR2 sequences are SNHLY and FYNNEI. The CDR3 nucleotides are TGTGCCAGCAGTGAAGCGGGCACGGAGTACTTC. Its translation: CASSEAGTEYF.

The CDR3 reads CASSLVGYNQPQHF. CDR3 in DNA: TGTGCCAGCAGCTTGGTCGGGTACAATCAGCCCCAGCATTTT. This chain links TRBV5-6 with TRBJ1-5; D ambiguous. The CDR3 is 14 amino acids. V was cut by 0 bases and J by 3 bases, with 7 bases left in between. Germline V gene lookup returns CDR1 SGHDT and CDR2 YYEEEE.

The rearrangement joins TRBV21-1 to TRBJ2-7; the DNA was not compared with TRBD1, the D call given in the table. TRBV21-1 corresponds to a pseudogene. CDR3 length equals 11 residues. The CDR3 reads CASSLGLAQYF. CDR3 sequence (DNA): TGTGCCAGCAGCTTGGGGCTCGCGCAGTACTTC.

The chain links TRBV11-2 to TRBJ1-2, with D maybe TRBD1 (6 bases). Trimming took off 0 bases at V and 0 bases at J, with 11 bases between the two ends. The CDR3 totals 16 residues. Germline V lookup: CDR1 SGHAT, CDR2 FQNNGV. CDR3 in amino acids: CASSLDQRQANYGYTF. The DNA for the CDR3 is TGTGCCAGCAGCTTAGATCAACGACAGGCTAACTATGGCTACACCTTC.

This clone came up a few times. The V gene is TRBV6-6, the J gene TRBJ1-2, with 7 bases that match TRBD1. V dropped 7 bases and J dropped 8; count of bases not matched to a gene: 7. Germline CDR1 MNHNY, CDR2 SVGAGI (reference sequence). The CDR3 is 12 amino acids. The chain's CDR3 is CASIQGGLGYTF. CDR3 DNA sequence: TGTGCCAGCATCCAGGGGGGATTGGGCTACACCTTC.

The CDR3 here is CASSPEDKNYGYTF. CDR3 sequence (DNA): TGTGCCAGCAGCCCCGAGGACAAAAACTATGGCTACACCTTC. J is TRBJ1-2 and V is TRBV5-6; possibly TRBD1 for D (5 bases). Germline V CDR1 and CDR2: SGHDT, YYEEEE. The CDR3 is 14 amino acids. Trimming took 4 bases from V and 2 from J, leaving 12 bases between them.

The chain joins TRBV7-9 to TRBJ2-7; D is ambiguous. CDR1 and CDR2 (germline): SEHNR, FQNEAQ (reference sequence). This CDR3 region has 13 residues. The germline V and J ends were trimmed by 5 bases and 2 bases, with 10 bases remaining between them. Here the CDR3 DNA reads TGTGCCAGCAGCGAGGACGGCCCCTACGAGCAGTACTTC. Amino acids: CASSEDGPYEQYF.

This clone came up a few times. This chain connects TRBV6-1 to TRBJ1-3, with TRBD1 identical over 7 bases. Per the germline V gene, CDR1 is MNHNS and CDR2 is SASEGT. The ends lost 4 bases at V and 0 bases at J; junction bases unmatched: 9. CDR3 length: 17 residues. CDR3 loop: CASSAHQQGSSGNTIYF. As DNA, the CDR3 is TGTGCCAGCAGTGCGCACCAACAGGGGAGCTCTGGAAACACCATATATTTT.

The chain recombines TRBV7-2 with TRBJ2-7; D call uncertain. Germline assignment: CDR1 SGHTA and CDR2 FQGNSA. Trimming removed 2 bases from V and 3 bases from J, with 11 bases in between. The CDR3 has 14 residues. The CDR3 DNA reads TGTGCCAGCAGCTTATTTCGCAGCAGCTACGAGCAGTACTTC. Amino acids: CASSLFRSSYEQYF. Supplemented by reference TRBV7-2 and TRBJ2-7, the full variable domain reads GAGVSQSPSNKVTEKGKDVELRCDPISGHTALYWYRQSLGQGLEFLIYFQGNSAPDKSGLPSDRFSAERTGGSVSTLTIQRTQQEDSAVYLCASSLFRSSYEQYFGPGTRLTVT.

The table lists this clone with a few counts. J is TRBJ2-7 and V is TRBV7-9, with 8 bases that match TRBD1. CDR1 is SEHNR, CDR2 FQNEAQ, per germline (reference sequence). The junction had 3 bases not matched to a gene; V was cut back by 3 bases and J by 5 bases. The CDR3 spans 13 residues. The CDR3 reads CASSFPDRDEQYF. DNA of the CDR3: TGTGCCAGCAGCTTCCCGGACAGGGACGAGCAGTACTTC.

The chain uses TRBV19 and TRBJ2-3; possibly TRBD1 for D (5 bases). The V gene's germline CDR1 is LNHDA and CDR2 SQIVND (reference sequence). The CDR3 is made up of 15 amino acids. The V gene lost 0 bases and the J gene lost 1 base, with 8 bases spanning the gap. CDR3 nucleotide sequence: TGTGCCAGTAGTATAGATCAAGGGGGCACAGATACGCAGTATTTT. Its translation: CASSIDQGGTDTQYF.